The T cell receptor beta chain under discussion was sequenced for a study of shared clonotypes between healthy human individuals. The study's findings and limits: When naive CD4 clonotypes were compared across several donors, about 4.8% were shared. Exclusively blood specimens were collected; tissue repertoires likely differ.

Germline CDR1 is LNHDA and CDR2 is SQIVND (reference sequence). The CDR3 extends over 14 amino acids. V was trimmed by 3 bases and J by 3 bases, leaving 11 bases between them. Naive CD8 populations comprised CD45RO-negative cells positively selected for CCR7, excluding terminally differentiated effector memory CD45RA+ cells. TCRdb's copy holds only in-frame clones and misses some; the assay was immunoSEQ multiplex PCR. The repertoire has about 600,000 clones, around 95% of them found once; the top ten carry approximately 0.1%. On this clone: Antigen specificity is unknown.

The TCR originated in a woman aged 25 to 45 in good health. The V and J genes are TRBV19 and TRBJ1-1; D call uncertain. Sequences were obtained from naive CD8+ T cells sorted from blood. DNA of the CDR3: TGTGCCAGTAGTATTTGGGTGGCGGACACTGAAGCTTTCTTT. The encoded protein is CASSIWVADTEAFF.